Presented here are 9 T cell receptor beta chains from one specimen sequenced in a study of T-cell memory formation after mild COVID-19. Each CDR3 protein is one row after TCRdb ran MiXCR on the 5' RACE reads. The repertoire holds nearly 110,000 distinct CDR3 sequences, with around 15% as singletons. Sample: PBMCs or a T cell subset sorted from them (not recorded which). Receptor source: an adult woman who had mild COVID-19 (a few samples of this study predate the infection). Cell type and time point are not known.

The chain links TRBV2 to TRBJ2-1; maybe TRBD2 (5 bases). The CDR3 extends over 14 amino acids. V dropped 2 bases and J dropped 7 bases, with 12 bases sitting between them. Germline CDR1 and CDR2: SNHLY and FYNNEI. The CDR3 nucleotides are TGTGCCAGCAGTGAACTAGCCTCTTGGAATGAGCAGTTCTTC. It specifies CASSELASWNEQFF.

In DNA, the CDR3 is TGTGCCAGCCGACAGGGGTCGACCTACGAGCAGTACTTC. Protein product: CASRQGSTYEQYF. The V and J genes are TRBV2 and TRBJ2-7, with 8 nucleotides matching TRBD1. The CDR3 loop spans 13 amino acids. V shed 8 bases and J 2 bases; nucleotides not matched to a gene: 5. Germline V gene data show CDR1 as SNHLY and CDR2 as FYNNEI.

This sequence joins TRBV20-1 and TRBJ1-2, with 9 bases lining up with TRBD1. V lost 6 bases, J lost 3 bases, and 5 bases stayed unmatched. CDR1 and CDR2 (germline): DFQATT, SNEGSKA (reference sequence). The CDR3 consists of 13 residues. CDR3 loop: CSAGTGPYYGYTF. DNA of the CDR3: TGCAGTGCCGGGACAGGGCCGTACTATGGCTACACCTTC.

Only a few counts were recorded for this clonotype. This sequence joins TRBV6-1 and TRBJ1-5; no firm D call. Germline CDR1 and CDR2: MNHNS and SASEGT. The CDR3 loop spans 13 amino acids. The V gene lost 8 bases and the J gene lost 5 bases, with 13 bases spanning the gap. CDR3 DNA: TGTGCCAGCGCCGGTACAGCTCATCAGCCCCAGCATTTT. As protein: CASAGTAHQPQHF.

The chain carries TRBV9 and TRBJ1-6, with unresolved D. The CDR3 runs 14 residues. Trimming took 4 bases from V and 4 from J, leaving 9 bases between them. Per germline, CDR1 SGDLS and CDR2 YYNGEE. Here the CDR3 DNA reads TGTGCCAGCAGCAACCCGGGTTATAATTCACCCCTCCACTTT. Its translation: CASSNPGYNSPLHF.

This clonotype was recorded a few times. The gene calls are TRBV7-9 and TRBJ2-7; no clear D. V dropped 6 bases and J dropped 3 bases, with 15 bases sitting between them. CDR1 is SEHNR and CDR2 is FQNEAQ in the germline V gene (reference sequence). The CDR3 runs to 14 residues. The CDR3 spells CASRPATTGYEQYF. In DNA form, the CDR3 reads TGTGCCAGCAGACCCGCTACCACCGGCTACGAGCAGTACTTC.

The chain has TRBV15 and TRBJ1-5, with D possibly being TRBD1 (6 bases). Germline CDR1 LNHNV, CDR2 YYDKDF (reference sequence). V was shortened by 3 bases and J by 6 bases, with 21 bases between the two germline ends. CDR3 length: 17 residues. CDR3 DNA: TGTGCCACCAGCAGTGCTATTCGAGAACAGGGAGGTCAGCCCCAGCATTTT. It specifies CATSSAIREQGGQPQHF.

The chain employs TRBV7-3 and TRBJ2-7; 11 bases are a match to TRBD2. Germline V lookup: CDR1 SGHTA, CDR2 FQGTGA. This CDR3 contains 14 residues. The junction had 5 bases not matched to a gene; V was cut back by 5 bases and J by 5 bases. This CDR3 is CASSLTSGGDEQYF. In DNA, the CDR3 is TGTGCCAGCAGCCTCACTAGCGGGGGAGACGAGCAGTACTTC.

The sample holds a few counts of this clonotype. The V call is TRBV6-6, the J call TRBJ1-1, with D hard to call. The CDR3 has 14 amino acids. Between the trimmed V and J ends, which lost 5 bases and 5 bases, there was a span of 15 bases. CDR1 is MNHNY and CDR2 is SVGAGI in the germline V gene (reference sequence). The chain's CDR3 is CASSNLYLGTEAFF. CDR3 DNA sequence: TGTGCCAGCAGTAATCTCTACCTGGGGACTGAAGCTTTCTTT.